Below, 29 T cell receptor beta chains from the same sample are listed, as sequenced in a study of early T cells in non-severe SARS-CoV-2 infection. In TCRdb, the 5' RACE reads were re-called with MiXCR into one record per CDR3 protein. The table shows 85,000 to 95,000 distinct CDR3 sequences, with 14% to 15% occurring only once. Material: whole blood. These receptors originate from an adult who was a healthcare worker with PCR-confirmed SARS-CoV-2 infection or an uninfected control (not recorded which).

This clonotype came up a few times. The chain has TRBV20-1 and TRBJ1-1; the D gene is possibly TRBD1 (6 bases). The V end was cut by 6 bases, the J end by 0 bases, with 11 bases between. The CDR3 has 13 amino acids. Germline V gene lookup returns CDR1 DFQATT and CDR2 SNEGSKA (reference sequence). The CDR3 DNA sequence: TGCAGTGCCCACCGGACAGTGAACACTGAAGCTTTCTTT. This gives the protein CSAHRTVNTEAFF.

This clonotype was counted at least ten times. The CDR3 here is CASSPTGLPRGEKLFF. CDR3 sequence (DNA): TGTGCCAGCAGCCCAACGGGACTCCCCAGAGGGGAAAAACTGTTTTTT. The genes are TRBV7-9 and TRBJ1-4, with D possibly matching TRBD1 (5 bases). Germline V gene sequence: CDR1 SEHNR, CDR2 FQNEAQ (reference sequence). The CDR3 length is 16 residues. V was trimmed by 5 bases and J by 8 bases, leaving 21 bases between them.

This clonotype came up a few times. V usage is TRBV12-3 or TRBV12-4 and J usage is TRBJ2-3; 9 bases fit TRBD1. Trimming at V came to 3 bases and at J to 4 bases, leaving 5 bases not matched to a gene. The length of the CDR3 is 15 residues. Written as DNA, the CDR3 is TGTGCCAGCAGTTTTGGGGACAGGGAAGCAGATACGCAGTATTTT. Its protein product is CASSFGDREADTQYF.

The chain joins TRBV9 to TRBJ1-2; 7 nucleotides match TRBD1. The trim removed 0 bases at V and 8 bases at J, leaving 4 bases unmatched. CDR1 and CDR2 (germline): SGDLS, YYNGEE. The CDR3 sequence is 13 residues long. The CDR3 DNA follows: TGTGCCAGCAGCGTAGAGGGGGCGGGCGGCTACACCTTC. It specifies CASSVEGAGGYTF.

The chain uses TRBV28 and TRBJ2-6, with D possibly matching TRBD1 (5 bases). This CDR3 has 13 residues. Germline-derived CDR1 and CDR2 are MDHEN and SYDVKM. Trimming left V 9 bases short and J 1 base short, with 7 bases between. The CDR3 loop is CASRGSGANVLTF. The CDR3 region has the DNA TGTGCCAGTAGGGGTTCTGGGGCCAACGTCCTGACTTTC.

Only a few counts were recorded for this clonotype. The J gene is TRBJ1-2, the V gene TRBV12-3 or TRBV12-4; tentative D call: TRBD1 (5 bases). The CDR3 length is 11 residues. Trimming pared 5 bases from V and 9 bases from J, leaving 10 bases between. CDR3 sequence (DNA): TGTGCCAGCAGTCAGAGGGGCCGCTACACCTTC. It yields the protein CASSQRGRYTF.

The genes are TRBV11-2 and TRBJ2-7; possible D gene TRBD2, 6 bases. The V end was cut by 5 bases, the J end by 5 bases, with 25 bases between. CDR3 length: 17 residues. From germline, CDR1 is SGHAT and CDR2 FQNNGV. Here the CDR3 DNA reads TGTGCCAGCAGCCGGGGACTCCCCCCCGCAAACGAGAACGAGCAGTACGTC. Protein product: CASSRGLPPANENEQYV.

In this sample, this clonotype turned up a few times. The chain employs TRBV19 and TRBJ2-6; 11 bases agree with TRBD1. Germline CDR1 is LNHDA and CDR2 is SQIVND (reference sequence). The CDR3 has 16 amino acids. J was trimmed by 1 base and V by 7 bases; bases with no gene match: 3. DNA for the CDR3: TGTGCCAGTAAGGACAGGGGGCGATCTGGGGCCAACGTCCTGACTTTC. Translation gives CASKDRGRSGANVLTF.

The chain recombines TRBV7-2 with TRBJ2-1; 8 bases agree with TRBD2. The ends lost 10 bases at V and 7 bases at J; junction bases unmatched: 9. Per the germline V gene, CDR1 is SGHTA and CDR2 is FQGNSA. The CDR3 runs 13 residues. The CDR3 region has the DNA TGTGCCATCCACCGGGGGGGGCTTAATGAGCAGTTCTTC. This codes for CAIHRGGLNEQFF.

V gene TRBV12-3 or TRBV12-4 combines with J gene TRBJ2-5; 12 nucleotides match TRBD1. The ends lost 3 bases at V and 5 bases at J; junction bases unmatched: 4. The CDR3 totals 15 residues. CDR3 sequence (DNA): TGTGCCAGCAGTTTGGGGACAGGGGGCATGGAGACCCAGTACTTC. As protein: CASSLGTGGMETQYF.

This chain joins TRBV11-2 and TRBJ1-1, with TRBD1 as a possible D gene (5 bases). V was cut by 5 bases and J by 0 bases, with 25 bases left in between. Germline CDR1 SGHAT, CDR2 FQNNGV. The CDR3 runs 19 residues. CDR3 region: CASSRTLGEGRTMNTEAFF. For the CDR3, the DNA is TGTGCCAGCAGCCGGACTTTAGGGGAGGGGAGGACAATGAACACTGAAGCTTTCTTT.

The sample holds a few counts of this clonotype. The chain combines TRBV5-6 with TRBJ1-1, with 7 bases fitting TRBD1. CDR1 and CDR2 from the germline V gene are SGHDT and YYEEEE. CDR3 length equals 15 residues. V dropped 4 bases and J dropped 3; count of bases not matched to a gene: 9. CDR3 loop: CASSGETGYYTEAFF. The CDR3 DNA reads as TGTGCCAGCAGCGGAGAGACAGGGTATTACACTGAAGCTTTCTTT.

This chain links TRBV2 with TRBJ2-2, with TRBD1 as a possible D gene (6 bases). V lost 6 bases, J lost 3 bases, and 8 bases lay in between. The CDR3 runs 13 residues. CDR1 and CDR2 from the germline V gene are SNHLY and FYNNEI. The CDR3 DNA reads TGTGCCAGCAGACAGGGTTACACCGGGGAGCTGTTTTTT. Its protein product is CASRQGYTGELFF.

V is TRBV6-1 and J is TRBJ1-2; 7 bases fit TRBD1. J was trimmed by 7 bases and V by 5 bases; bases with no gene match: 7. There are 13 residues in the CDR3. Germline assignment: CDR1 MNHNS and CDR2 SASEGT. CDR3 amino acids: CASSRQGATGYTF. As DNA, the CDR3 is TGTGCCAGCAGTAGACAGGGAGCAACTGGCTACACCTTC.

V usage is TRBV11-2 and J usage is TRBJ2-3; 10 bases are a match to TRBD1. CDR1 and CDR2 (germline): SGHAT, FQNNGV. The length of the CDR3 is 16 residues. With V trimmed by 1 base and J by 6 bases, 7 bases remained unmatched. The CDR3 spells CASSLVRTGGLDTQYF. The CDR3 nucleotides are TGTGCCAGCAGCTTAGTAAGGACAGGGGGTCTGGATACGCAGTATTTT.

This clonotype was found a few times. V gene TRBV6-5 combines with J gene TRBJ1-6; tentative D call: TRBD1 (5 bases). Looked up from germline, CDR1 is MNHEY and CDR2 is SVGAGI. Trimming took off 7 bases at V and 8 bases at J, with 15 bases between the two ends. CDR3 size: 14 residues. CDR3 sequence: CASKMGGGDSPLHF. The CDR3 DNA is TGTGCCAGCAAAATGGGGGGAGGAGATTCACCCCTCCACTTT.

The genes are TRBV24-1 and TRBJ2-3, with 8 bases aligning to TRBD2. Looked up from germline, CDR1 is KGHDR and CDR2 is SFDVKD. Trimming took 0 bases from V and 4 from J; bases not matched to a gene: 2. The CDR3 totals 15 residues. CDR3 bases: TGTGCCACCAGTGATTTGGCGGGGGGACCAGATACGCAGTATTTT. It specifies CATSDLAGGPDTQYF.

This clonotype was seen repeatedly, ten times or more. The rearrangement uses TRBV7-8 and TRBJ2-1; possibly TRBD2 for D (6 bases). V lost 2 bases, J lost 4 bases, and 15 bases lay in between. Looked up from germline, CDR1 is SGHVS and CDR2 is FQNEAQ. The CDR3 is 16 amino acids. The CDR3 sequence is CASSLMTGVKYNEQFF. The CDR3 DNA follows: TGTGCCAGCAGCTTAATGACGGGGGTTAAATACAATGAGCAGTTCTTC.

A few counts support this clonotype. The rearrangement links TRBV6-6 to TRBJ1-6; a possible D gene is TRBD1 (6 bases). The germline V and J ends were trimmed by 7 bases and 7 bases, with 17 bases remaining between them. Germline loops: CDR1 MNHNY, CDR2 SVGAGI (reference sequence). The CDR3 is 15 amino acids. For the CDR3, the DNA is TGTGCCAGCATAGATACTCAGGGGAAAAATTCACCCCTCCACTTT. Its protein product is CASIDTQGKNSPLHF.

The chain employs TRBV6-6 and TRBJ1-2; D unclear. The CDR3 is 16 amino acids. CDR1 and CDR2 from the germline V gene are MNHNY and SVGAGI (reference sequence). The V end was cut by 6 bases, the J end by 0 bases, with 17 bases between. CDR3 protein: CASSTGLGGSNYGYTF. The CDR3 nucleotides read TGTGCCAGCAGCACGGGCCTGGGAGGCTCTAACTATGGCTACACCTTC.

This clonotype was picked up a small number of times. DNA for the CDR3: TGTGCCAGCAGCTCGACGGACAGGCGCAATTCACCCCTCCACTTT. Its protein is CASSSTDRRNSPLHF. The V call is TRBV7-3, the J call TRBJ1-6, with TRBD1 matching 7 bases. Trimming took 4 bases from V and 7 from J; bases not matched to a gene: 7. The CDR3 is 15 amino acids. Germline V gives CDR1 SGHTA, CDR2 FQGTGA.

This sequence joins TRBV6-1 and TRBJ2-3; TRBD2 agrees at 9 bases. Germline V gene data show CDR1 as MNHNS and CDR2 as SASEGT. Unmatched junction bases numbered 21, after V lost 0 bases and J lost 8 bases. This CDR3 contains 20 residues. CDR3 protein: CASSEAGTSQPWSFFGTQYF. In DNA, the CDR3 is TGTGCCAGCAGTGAAGCGGGGACTAGCCAACCGTGGTCCTTCTTCGGTACGCAGTATTTT.

V is TRBV3-1 and J is TRBJ1-3; D perhaps matches TRBD1 (6 bases). CDR3 length equals 15 residues. Trimming pared 4 bases from V and 9 bases from J, leaving 19 bases between. CDR1 and CDR2 from the germline V gene are LGHDT and YNNKEL (reference sequence). This chain's CDR3 is CASSPLRGKESTIYF. The DNA for the CDR3 is TGTGCCAGCAGCCCGCTTAGGGGGAAGGAATCCACCATATATTTT. Full variable domain (outside the CDR3, taken from reference TRBV3-1 and TRBJ1-3): DTAVSQTPKYLVTQMGNDKSIKCEQNLGHDTMYWYKQDSKKFLKIMFSYNNKELIINETVPNRFSPKSPDKAHLNLHINSLELGDSAVYFCASSPLRGKESTIYFGEGSWLTVV.

Only a few counts were recorded for this clonotype. This rearrangement joins TRBV29-1 to TRBJ2-5, with a tentative D call TRBD1 (5 bases). The V end lost 4 bases, the J end lost 2 bases, and 8 bases lay between the germline ends. Germline V lookup: CDR1 SQVTM, CDR2 ANQGSEA. The length of the CDR3 is 12 residues. The CDR3 DNA sequence: TGCAGCGTTGTAAAGGGGCAAGAGACCCAGTACTTC. It encodes CSVVKGQETQYF.

This clonotype was observed a handful of times. The rearrangement joins TRBV5-1 to TRBJ2-1; TRBD2 might be the D (5 bases). CDR1 and CDR2 from the germline V gene are SGHRS and YFSETQ. The V and J ends lost 5 bases and 5 bases respectively, with 14 bases between them. There are 14 residues in the CDR3. The CDR3: CASRRLAEDNEQFF. The CDR3 DNA reads as TGCGCCAGCAGGCGTCTAGCCGAGGACAATGAGCAGTTCTTC.

V and J are TRBV18 and TRBJ1-4; unclear D gene. V lost 6 bases and J lost 0, with 11 bases in between. From germline, CDR1 is KGHSH and CDR2 LQKENI. This CDR3 is 15 amino acids long. CDR3 DNA sequence: TGTGCCAGCTCTCTGACCAGTGCAACTAATGAAAAACTGTTTTTT. Amino acids: CASSLTSATNEKLFF.

This clonotype was seen many times. This chain joins TRBV28 and TRBJ1-5, with unresolved D. Trimming shortened V by 8 bases and J by 5 bases, and 22 bases separated the two germline ends. The germline CDR1 and CDR2 sequences are MDHEN and SYDVKM. The CDR3 has 16 amino acids. Written as DNA, the CDR3 is TGTGCCAGCCTTGCAGAAGAGGGCGGATGGTATCAGCCCCAGCATTTT. It codes for CASLAEEGGWYQPQHF.

This clonotype has at least ten counts. The chain combines TRBV12-3 or TRBV12-4 with TRBJ1-5, with D tentatively TRBD1 (5 bases). The CDR3 is 19 residues long. The V end lost 3 bases, the J end lost 0 bases, and 21 bases lay between the germline ends. The CDR3 loop is CASSFSGKYLGPSNQPQHF. CDR3 nucleotides: TGTGCCAGCAGTTTCTCCGGGAAATACCTGGGGCCTAGCAATCAGCCCCAGCATTTT.

This clonotype appeared a few times. The CDR3 protein is CASTQTGTPNQPQHF. In DNA form, the CDR3 reads TGTGCCAGCACTCAGACAGGGACTCCCAATCAGCCCCAGCATTTT. This chain uses TRBV12-3 or TRBV12-4 with TRBJ1-5, with 7 bases identical to TRBD1. The CDR3 spans 15 residues. V trimming: 7 bases; J trimming: 3 bases; junction bases outside the gene matches: 9.